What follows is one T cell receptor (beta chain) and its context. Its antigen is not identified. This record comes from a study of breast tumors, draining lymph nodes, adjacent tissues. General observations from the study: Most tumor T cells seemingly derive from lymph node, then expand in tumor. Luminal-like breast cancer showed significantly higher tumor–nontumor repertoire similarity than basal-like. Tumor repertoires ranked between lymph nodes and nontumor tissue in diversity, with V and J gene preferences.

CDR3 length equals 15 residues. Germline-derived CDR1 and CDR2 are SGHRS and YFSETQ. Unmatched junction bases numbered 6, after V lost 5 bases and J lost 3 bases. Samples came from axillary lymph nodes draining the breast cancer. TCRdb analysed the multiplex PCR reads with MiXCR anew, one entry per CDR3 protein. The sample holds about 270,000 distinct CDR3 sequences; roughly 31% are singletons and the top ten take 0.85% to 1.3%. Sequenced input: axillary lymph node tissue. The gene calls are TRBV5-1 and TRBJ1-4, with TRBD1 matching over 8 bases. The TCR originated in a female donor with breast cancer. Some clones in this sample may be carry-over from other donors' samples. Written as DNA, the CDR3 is TGCGCCAGCAGTCCGCAGGGGGCGTCTAATGAAAAACTGTTTTTT. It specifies CASSPQGASNEKLFF.